The rows below give T cell receptor beta chains drawn from one sample of a study of T cell changes during pregnancy in multiple sclerosis. Assay used: immunoSEQ multiplex PCR; TCRdb lists only in-frame clones, some missing. In the table there are 40,000 to 60,000 clones, roughly 88% of which are singletons. This specimen was peripheral blood, taken in the first trimester of pregnancy. The receptors come from a female donor in good health, enrolled as a control in a pregnancy study. The CDR3 runs from the conserved cysteine through the conserved F or W. The order of the fields is J gene, D gene, V gene, clone size, CDR3 protein, CDR3 DNA. D genes are given only for firm matches. Clone size is stated in some rows and not others, as once, few, many or a class when expanded.

J: TRBJ1-2
D: -
V: TRBV25-1
size: -
CDR3: CASSITGYYGYTF
DNA: TGTGCCAGCAGCATAACAGGGTATTATGGCTACACCTTC

J: TRBJ1-4
D: -
V: TRBV11-2
size: -
CDR3: CASSTGTNFNEKLFF
DNA: TGTGCCAGCAGCACGGGGACAAACTTTAATGAAAAACTGTTTTTT

J: TRBJ1-5
D: -
V: TRBV6-6
size: -
CDR3: CASSYGGGNQPQHF
DNA: TGTGCCAGCAGTTACGGGGGGGGCAATCAGCCCCAGCATTTT

J: TRBJ2-7
D: TRBD2
V: TRBV27
size: few
CDR3: CASSLAAGTSVHEQYF
DNA: TGTGCCAGCAGTTTGGCAGCTGGGACTAGCGTCCACGAGCAGTACTTC

J: TRBJ2-7
D: TRBD2
V: TRBV4-2
size: once
CDR3: CASSLIAGGPYEQYF
DNA: TGTGCCAGCAGCCTGATAGCGGGGGGGCCATACGAGCAGTACTTC

J: TRBJ2-1
D: -
V: TRBV18
size: once
CDR3: CASSFGVDNEQFF
DNA: TGTGCCAGCTCATTCGGGGTAGACAATGAGCAGTTCTTC

J: TRBJ2-2
D: TRBD2
V: TRBV14
size: -
CDR3: CASSPSGSGTGELFF
DNA: TGTGCCAGCAGCCCTAGCGGGAGCGGGACCGGGGAGCTGTTTTTT

J: TRBJ2-3
D: -
V: TRBV28
size: -
CDR3: CASSPRVAFKLPAQYF
DNA: TGTGCCAGCAGTCCCCGGGTGGCGTTCAAACTTCCCGCGCAGTATTTT

J: TRBJ2-7
D: -
V: TRBV2
size: -
CDR3: CASSEVQGYEQYF
DNA: TGTGCCAGCAGTGAAGTACAGGGCTACGAGCAGTACTTC

J: TRBJ2-7
D: -
V: TRBV29-1
size: -
CDR3: CSVAGSYEQYF
DNA: TGCAGCGTTGCGGGATCCTACGAGCAGTACTTC

J: TRBJ2-3
D: TRBD1
V: TRBV7-2
size: once
CDR3: CASSATGGWTDTQYF
DNA: TGTGCCAGCAGCGCAACAGGGGGCTGGACAGATACGCAGTATTTT

J: TRBJ2-3
D: -
V: TRBV2
size: -
CDR3: CASSEALWRGGAVTDTQYF
DNA: TGTGCCAGCAGTGAAGCGCTTTGGAGGGGGGGGGCCGTCACAGATACGCAGTATTTT

J: TRBJ1-5
D: -
V: TRBV30
size: once
CDR3: CAWTLGGPGQPQHF
DNA: TGTGCCTGGACCTTGGGGGGGCCAGGGCAGCCCCAGCATTTT

J: TRBJ1-2
D: -
V: TRBV7-9
size: -
CDR3: CASSLHASDYGYTF
DNA: TGTGCCAGCAGCTTGCACGCTTCGGACTATGGCTACACCTTC

J: TRBJ1-2
D: -
V: TRBV6-1
size: -
CDR3: CATQQGEVVYGYTF
DNA: TGTGCCACCCAACAGGGAGAGGTGGTCTATGGCTACACCTTC

J: TRBJ2-5
D: -
V: TRBV7-2
size: -
CDR3: CASSLNQALRETQYF
DNA: TGTGCCAGCAGCTTAAATCAAGCTCTTCGGGAGACCCAGTACTTC

J: TRBJ2-2
D: TRBD1
V: TRBV6-5
size: -
CDR3: CASSRTGIPGELFF
DNA: TGTGCCAGCAGCAGGACAGGGATCCCCGGGGAGCTGTTTTTT

J: TRBJ2-5
D: TRBD1
V: TRBV18
size: -
CDR3: CASRQGLSETQYF
DNA: TGTGCCAGCCGACAGGGGTTATCAGAGACCCAGTACTTC

J: TRBJ2-2
D: -
V: TRBV21-1
size: -
CDR3: CASSKEVTSGPGTQAPGELFF
DNA: TGTGCCAGCAGCAAAGAGGTGACTAGCGGGCCCGGCACCCAGGCCCCCGGGGAGCTGTTTTTT

J: TRBJ2-7
D: TRBD1
V: TRBV5-1
size: -
CDR3: CASSPGTGGYEQYF
DNA: TGCGCCAGCAGCCCCGGGACAGGGGGATACGAGCAGTACTTC

J: TRBJ2-3
D: TRBD2
V: TRBV10-3
size: -
CDR3: CATNLAGAEDTQYF
DNA: TGTGCCACCAATCTAGCGGGGGCCGAAGATACGCAGTATTTT

J: TRBJ2-7
D: -
V: TRBV28
size: -
CDR3: CASHPGVPYEQYF
DNA: TGTGCCAGCCATCCGGGAGTTCCCTACGAGCAGTACTTC

J: TRBJ2-7
D: -
V: TRBV12-5
size: -
CDR3: CASGYSSISSYEQYF
DNA: TGTGCTAGTGGCTACAGTTCGATTAGCTCCTACGAGCAGTACTTC

J: TRBJ2-7
D: -
V: TRBV19
size: -
CDR3: CASRSRGYEQYF
DNA: TGTGCCAGTAGATCTCGGGGGTACGAGCAGTACTTC

J: TRBJ1-1
D: -
V: TRBV6-6
size: -
CDR3: CASSSISGVNTEAFF
DNA: TGTGCCAGCAGTTCAATATCAGGGGTTAACACTGAAGCTTTCTTT

J: TRBJ1-5
D: TRBD1
V: TRBV28
size: -
CDR3: CASSPTGNSNQPQHF
DNA: TGTGCCAGCAGTCCGACAGGGAATAGCAATCAGCCCCAGCATTTT

J: TRBJ2-1
D: TRBD1
V: TRBV28
size: -
CDR3: CASSLGTGGLLSYNEQFF
DNA: TGTGCCAGCAGTCTCGGGACAGGGGGACTCCTCTCCTACAATGAGCAGTTCTTC

J: TRBJ1-1
D: -
V: TRBV2
size: once
CDR3: CASSENQLNTEAFF
DNA: TGTGCCAGCAGTGAGAACCAGTTGAACACTGAAGCTTTCTTT

J: TRBJ2-5
D: -
V: TRBV5-1
size: -
CDR3: CASSFSPQGETQYF
DNA: TGCGCCAGCAGCTTTAGCCCACAGGGAGAGACCCAGTACTTC

J: TRBJ2-3
D: -
V: TRBV5-1
size: -
CDR3: CASSFTDPRVTDTQYF
DNA: TGCGCCAGCAGCTTCACCGATCCACGGGTCACAGATACGCAGTATTTT

J: TRBJ2-3
D: -
V: TRBV28
size: -
CDR3: CASSLQANRMDTQYF
DNA: TGTGCCAGCAGTTTACAAGCTAACAGGATGGATACGCAGTATTTT

J: TRBJ1-2
D: -
V: TRBV5-6
size: -
CDR3: CASSLVGTSVYGYTF
DNA: TGTGCCAGCAGCTTGGTTGGGACTTCAGTCTATGGCTACACCTTC

J: TRBJ1-1
D: TRBD1
V: TRBV19
size: once
CDR3: CASRIGQDRRRGTEAFF
DNA: TGTGCCAGTAGGATAGGACAGGACCGACGACGAGGCACTGAAGCTTTCTTT

J: TRBJ1-2
D: TRBD1
V: TRBV30
size: -
CDR3: CAWTRDRGDYGYTF
DNA: TGTGCCTGGACCCGGGACAGGGGAGACTATGGCTACACCTTC

J: TRBJ2-2
D: TRBD2
V: TRBV19
size: -
CDR3: CASSKIAGGPGTGELFF
DNA: TGTGCCAGTAGTAAGATAGCGGGAGGGCCAGGGACCGGGGAGCTGTTTTTT

J: TRBJ2-1
D: TRBD2
V: TRBV7-2
size: -
CDR3: CASSIPGGNEQFF
DNA: TGTGCCAGCAGCATTCCGGGGGGTAATGAGCAGTTCTTC

J: TRBJ2-1
D: -
V: TRBV4-3
size: -
CDR3: CASSQTQGTTPFF
DNA: TGCGCCAGCAGCCAGACGCAGGGGACGACCCCGTTCTTC

J: TRBJ2-7
D: TRBD1
V: TRBV7-2
size: -
CDR3: CASSSDRNPSYEQYF
DNA: TGTGCCAGCAGCTCGGACAGGAACCCATCCTACGAGCAGTACTTC

J: TRBJ2-2
D: -
V: TRBV28
size: once
CDR3: CASSFTGEEELFF
DNA: TGTGCCAGCAGCTTTACAGGGGAGGAGGAGCTGTTTTTT

J: TRBJ1-2
D: TRBD1
V: TRBV27
size: -
CDR3: CASSFLGQGNGYTF
DNA: TGTGCCAGCAGTTTCTTGGGACAGGGGAATGGCTACACCTTC

J: TRBJ1-5
D: -
V: TRBV28
size: -
CDR3: CASGSQGRGSGEPQHF
DNA: TGTGCCAGCGGAAGTCAGGGGCGAGGATCAGGGGAGCCCCAGCATTTT

J: TRBJ2-2
D: TRBD2
V: TRBV2
size: -
CDR3: CASRQAGRHTGELFF
DNA: TGTGCCAGCAGACAAGCGGGGCGGCATACCGGGGAGCTGTTTTTT

J: TRBJ1-5
D: -
V: TRBV6-1
size: -
CDR3: CASTSGGVNQPQHF
DNA: TGTGCCAGCACATCGGGGGGCGTAAATCAGCCCCAGCATTTT

J: TRBJ2-7
D: -
V: TRBV5-6
size: -
CDR3: CASSPPGFHEQYF
DNA: TGTGCCAGCAGCCCCCCCGGGTTTCACGAGCAGTACTTC

J: TRBJ1-3
D: TRBD1
V: TRBV10-3
size: -
CDR3: CAIRRDRGGNTIYF
DNA: TGTGCCATCAGGCGGGACAGGGGGGGAAACACCATATATTTT

J: TRBJ1-2
D: -
V: TRBV7-9
size: -
CDR3: CASSPLPGIGYGYTF
DNA: TGTGCCAGCAGCCCACTCCCGGGAATAGGCTATGGCTACACCTTC

J: TRBJ2-5
D: -
V: TRBV5-6
size: -
CDR3: CASSLGGRWETQYF
DNA: TGTGCCAGCAGCTTGGGAGGGAGGTGGGAGACCCAGTACTTC

J: TRBJ1-4
D: -
V: TRBV4-2
size: -
CDR3: CASRPGIQNEKLFF
DNA: TGTGCCAGCAGGCCCGGGATCCAGAATGAAAAACTGTTTTTT

J: TRBJ2-7
D: -
V: TRBV11-2
size: -
CDR3: CASSGGSTYEQYF
DNA: TGTGCCAGCAGCGGGGGGTCAACCTACGAGCAGTACTTC

J: TRBJ1-3
D: TRBD1
V: TRBV5-5
size: few
CDR3: CASSEDRGLLSGNTIYF
DNA: TGTGCCAGCAGCGAAGACAGGGGCCTACTCTCTGGAAACACCATATATTTT

J: TRBJ2-5
D: TRBD2
V: TRBV13
size: -
CDR3: CASSLGRGLDGLETQYF
DNA: TGTGCCAGCAGCTTGGGGCGGGGACTAGATGGTTTAGAGACCCAGTACTTC

J: TRBJ2-1
D: TRBD2
V: TRBV6-4
size: -
CDR3: CASSEGLAGGSEQFF
DNA: TGTGCCAGCAGTGAAGGACTAGCGGGAGGCAGTGAGCAGTTCTTC

J: TRBJ2-1
D: TRBD2
V: TRBV11-3
size: -
CDR3: CASSLGAGGYNEQFF
DNA: TGTGCCAGCAGCTTAGGTGCGGGAGGATACAATGAGCAGTTCTTC

J: TRBJ2-1
D: TRBD2
V: TRBV6-5
size: -
CDR3: CASSTTSGGYNEQFF
DNA: TGTGCCAGCAGTACCACTAGCGGGGGTTACAATGAGCAGTTCTTC

J: TRBJ1-2
D: -
V: TRBV5-1
size: -
CDR3: CASSFEGLQGGYTF
DNA: TGCGCCAGCAGCTTTGAGGGCCTGCAAGGAGGCTACACCTTC

J: TRBJ2-3
D: TRBD2
V: TRBV4-2
size: -
CDR3: CASSQGLAGASTDTQYF
DNA: TGTGCCAGCAGCCAGGGTTTAGCGGGAGCGAGCACAGATACGCAGTATTTT

J: TRBJ2-5
D: -
V: TRBV18
size: -
CDR3: CASSPEAGKTQYF
DNA: TGTGCCAGCTCACCGGAGGCAGGAAAGACCCAGTACTTC

J: TRBJ2-7
D: TRBD2
V: TRBV5-1
size: -
CDR3: CASSIHSGTSGYEQYF
DNA: TGCGCCAGCAGCATCCACTCCGGGACTAGCGGGTACGAGCAGTACTTC

J: TRBJ2-1
D: -
V: TRBV7-2
size: once
CDR3: CASSPLSSSYNEQFF
DNA: TGTGCCAGCAGCCCGCTATCGAGCTCCTACAATGAGCAGTTCTTC

J: TRBJ2-1
D: -
V: TRBV7-2
size: once
CDR3: CASSSRTYNEQFF
DNA: TGTGCCAGCAGCTCTAGGACCTACAATGAGCAGTTCTTC